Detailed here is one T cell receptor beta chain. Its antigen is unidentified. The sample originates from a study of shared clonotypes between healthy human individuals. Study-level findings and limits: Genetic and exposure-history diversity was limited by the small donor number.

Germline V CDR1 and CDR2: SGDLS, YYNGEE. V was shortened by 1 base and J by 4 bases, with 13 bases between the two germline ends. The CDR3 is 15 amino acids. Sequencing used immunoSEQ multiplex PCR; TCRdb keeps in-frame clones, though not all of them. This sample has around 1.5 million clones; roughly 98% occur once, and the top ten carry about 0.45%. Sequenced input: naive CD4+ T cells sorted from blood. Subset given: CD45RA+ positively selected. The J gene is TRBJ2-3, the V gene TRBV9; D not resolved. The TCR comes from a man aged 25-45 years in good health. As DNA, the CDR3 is TGTGCCAGCAGCGTAACGGTGGGCGCCTCAGATACGCAGTATTTT. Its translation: CASSVTVGASDTQYF.